What follows is one TCR beta chain and its context. Its antigen is undetermined. This specimen belongs to a study of OX40 agonist ivuxolimab in advanced cancers. Whole-study context: Cohort: approximately 83% men, mean age approximately 60, aged about 23 to 79. Study-wide findings and caveats: Both CD4+ and CD8+ T cell populations in blood had undergone clonal expansion by week 6 at 0.1 to 3.0 mg/kg.

Profiled with immunoSEQ multiplex PCR; TCRdb holds only in-frame clones, not every one. Of fewer than 80,000 clones listed, 75% to 90% are singletons. Autoimmune disease history or systemic immunosuppression led to patients being barred. Baseline was the first blood sampling point, followed by cycle 4 day 1 and cycle 7 day 1. V gave up 2 bases and J gave up 5 bases; unmatched junction bases: 10. The CDR3 loop spans 15 amino acids. CDR1 and CDR2 from the germline V gene are GTSNPN and SVGIG (reference sequence). The clonotype was recovered from an adult with an advanced solid tumor such as melanoma, head and neck, liver or kidney cancer. The sequences come from CD4+ or CD8+ T cells sorted from blood, collected in a trial of the OX40 agonist ivuxolimab. V gene TRBV30 combines with J gene TRBJ2-7; 9 bases agree with TRBD2. CDR3 in amino acids: CAWSPGAGGQDEQYF. The CDR3 DNA reads as TGTGCCTGGAGTCCGGGGGCGGGAGGGCAAGACGAGCAGTACTTC.